This TCR beta chain was identified in a study of T cell repertoires in cytomegalovirus infection. MiXCR was run by TCRdb on the reads, yielding one entry per CDR3 protein. This sample has 35,000 to 55,000 distinct CDR3 sequences, with 20% to 25% found just once. CDR3 size: 13 residues. Trimming took off 2 bases at V and 3 bases at J, with 7 bases between the two ends. Germline assignment: CDR1 SGHVS and CDR2 FNYEAQ. In the case of this clonotype: Antigen specificity is unknown.

The rearrangement uses TRBV7-6 and TRBJ1-2, with D unclear. The sequence was obtained from a human donor in good health (CMV status not recorded). Some clones in this sample may be carry-over from other donors' samples. Input material: PBMCs, sequenced either directly or after in vitro stimulation (not recorded which). The CDR3 DNA follows: TGTGCCAGCAGCTTAAGTGGACACTATGGCTACACCTTC. Encoded protein: CASSLSGHYGYTF. Variable domain in full (rest from reference TRBV7-6 and TRBJ1-2): GAGVSQSPRYKVTKRGQDVALRCDPISGHVSLYWYRQALGQGPEFLTYFNYEAQQDKSGLPNDRFSAERPEGSISTLTIQRTEQRDSAMYRCASSLSGHYGYTFGSGTRLTVV.